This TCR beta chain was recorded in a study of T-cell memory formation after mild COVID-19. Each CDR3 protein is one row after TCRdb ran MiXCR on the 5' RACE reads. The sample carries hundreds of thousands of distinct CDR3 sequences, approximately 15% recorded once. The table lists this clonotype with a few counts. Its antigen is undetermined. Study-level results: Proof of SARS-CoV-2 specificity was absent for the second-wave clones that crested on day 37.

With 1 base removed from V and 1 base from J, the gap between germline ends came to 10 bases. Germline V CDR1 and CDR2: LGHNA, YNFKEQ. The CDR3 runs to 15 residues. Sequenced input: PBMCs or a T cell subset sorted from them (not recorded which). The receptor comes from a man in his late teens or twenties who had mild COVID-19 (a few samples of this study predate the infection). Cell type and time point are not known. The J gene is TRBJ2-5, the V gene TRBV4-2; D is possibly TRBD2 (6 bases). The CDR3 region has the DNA TGTGCCAGCAGCCAAGGACTGCGGGGCCAAGAGACCCAGTACTTC. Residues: CASSQGLRGQETQYF.